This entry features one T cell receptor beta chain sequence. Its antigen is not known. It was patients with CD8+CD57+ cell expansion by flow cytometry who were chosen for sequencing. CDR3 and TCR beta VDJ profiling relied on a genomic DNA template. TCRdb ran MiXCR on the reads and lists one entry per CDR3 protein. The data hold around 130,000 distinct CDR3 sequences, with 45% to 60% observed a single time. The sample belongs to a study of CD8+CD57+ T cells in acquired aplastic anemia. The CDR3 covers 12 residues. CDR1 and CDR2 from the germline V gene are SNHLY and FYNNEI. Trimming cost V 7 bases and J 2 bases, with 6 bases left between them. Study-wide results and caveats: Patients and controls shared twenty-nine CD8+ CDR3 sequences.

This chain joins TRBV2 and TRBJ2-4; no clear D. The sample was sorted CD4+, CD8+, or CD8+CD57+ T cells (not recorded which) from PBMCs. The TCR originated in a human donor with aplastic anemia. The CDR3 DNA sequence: TGTGCCAGCACCGGACCCAAAAACATTCAGTACTTC. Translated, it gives CASTGPKNIQYF. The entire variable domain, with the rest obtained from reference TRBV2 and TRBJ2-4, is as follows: EPEVTQTPSHQVTQMGQEVILRCVPISNHLYFYWYRQILGQKVEFLVSFYNNEISEKSEIFDDQFSVERPDGSNFTLKIRSTKLEDSAMYFCASTGPKNIQYFGAGTRLSVL.